A single sample gave rise to the 23 T cell receptor beta chains below, sequenced in a study of spatial heterogeneity in lung cancer. Points from the study as a whole: Mutation counts in tumors were tracked by counts of expanded intratumoral alpha and beta TCRs.

No antigen has been identified for these receptors. Time point specified: sample taken at primary tumor resection. TCRdb processed the 5' RACE reads anew with MiXCR; each CDR3 protein has one entry. The sample consists of 3,000 to 4,000 distinct CDR3 sequences, approximately 7% of them appearing once. Specimen: lung tumor tissue, collected at surgery. The receptor set was obtained from a male donor with early-stage non-small cell lung cancer.

By sample share, this clonotype is medium-sized. Within a library made for alpha chains, this beta chain is off target, and its count is uninformative. The rearrangement uses TRBV20-1 and TRBJ2-2, with D possibly being TRBD2 (6 bases). The germline V gene has CDR1 DFQATT and CDR2 SNEGSKA (reference sequence). There are 15 residues in the CDR3. The germline V and J ends were trimmed by 3 bases and 5 bases, with 16 bases remaining between them. CDR3 coding DNA: TGCAGTGCTAGTAGGTCTCAGGGAGGAACCGGGGAGCTGTTTTTT. It is translated as CSASRSQGGTGELFF.

This clonotype is medium-sized (0.01 to 0.1%) in the sample. This beta chain appears as a stray read in a library generated for alpha chains; its size is not informative. This sequence joins TRBV6-5 and TRBJ2-1; D gene ambiguous. The V end was cut by 6 bases, the J end by 8 bases, with 11 bases between. Germline V gives CDR1 MNHEY, CDR2 SVGAGI. The CDR3 contains 12 residues. The CDR3 loop is CASRGMVDEQFF. CDR3 sequence (DNA): TGTGCCAGCAGAGGAATGGTGGATGAGCAGTTCTTC.

This clonotype is termed medium-sized (0.01 to 0.1%). Because this beta chain is a stray read in a library intended to capture alpha chains, its abundance should not be given much weight. The chain combines TRBV6-5 with TRBJ1-1, with 9 bases lining up with TRBD1. Germline V CDR1 and CDR2: MNHEY, SVGAGI. There are 16 residues in the CDR3. The J segment lost 6 bases and the V segment lost 2 bases, leaving 10 bases of the junction unmatched. As DNA, the CDR3 is TGTGCCAGCAGTTACGCTCCGGGACAGGGAGTTCCTGAAGCTTTCTTT. Its protein product is CASSYAPGQGVPEAFF.

Relative to its sample, this clonotype is medium-sized (0.01 to 0.1%). Since it is a stray read in a library aimed at alpha chains, this beta chain has a size that is not meaningful. This chain joins TRBV9 and TRBJ1-1; D ambiguous. The CDR3 spans 13 residues. Trimming cost V 1 base and J 5 bases, with 9 bases left between them. The germline gives CDR1 SGDLS, CDR2 YYNGEE. CDR3 sequence reads: CASSVSPETEAFF. CDR3 in DNA: TGTGCCAGCAGCGTATCCCCGGAGACTGAAGCTTTCTTT.

By frequency in the sample, this clonotype is medium-sized. Little can be read into the size of this beta chain, an off-target read in a library designed for alpha chains. The chain uses TRBV12-5 and TRBJ2-1; the match to TRBD2 covers 9 bases. From germline, CDR1 is LGHNT and CDR2 FRNRAP. The CDR3 sequence is 16 residues long. After removal of 5 bases from V and 3 bases from J, the junction contained 8 bases not matched to a gene. In DNA form, the CDR3 reads TGTGCTAGTGGTACGGGGACTAGCTTTCTCTACAATGAGCAGTTCTTC. It translates to CASGTGTSFLYNEQFF. The entire variable domain, with the rest obtained from reference TRBV12-5 and TRBJ2-1, is as follows: DARVTQTPRHKVTEMGQEVTMRCQPILGHNTVFWYRQTMMQGLELLAYFRNRAPLDDSGMPKDRFSAEMPDATLATLKIQPSEPRDSAVYFCASGTGTSFLYNEQFFGPGTRLTVL.

Concerning this clonotype: Since the library was made to target alpha chains, this beta chain is a stray read and its abundance is not meaningful. The CDR3 DNA reads TGCGCCAGCAGCTACACAAGGGAAACTTCACCCCTCCACTTT. It is translated as CASSYTRETSPLHF. The chain is built from TRBV5-1 and TRBJ1-6; D uncertain. V gave up 3 bases and J gave up 9 bases, with 13 bases separating them. The CDR3 length is 14 residues. CDR1 is SGHRS, CDR2 YFSETQ, per germline.

This clonotype was detected many times. In a library made to pick up alpha chains, this beta chain is a stray read with a size that means little. This chain joins TRBV6-2 or TRBV6-3 and TRBJ2-1; 8 bases map to TRBD1. CDR1 and CDR2 from the germline V gene are MNHEY and SVGEGT. The V gene end was trimmed by 2 bases and the J gene end by 9 bases; junction bases not matched to a gene: 9. The CDR3 has 15 amino acids. The CDR3 DNA sequence: TGTGCCAGCAGTTACCAGGGGGCTCACCAGGGTGAGCAGTTCTTC. This translates into CASSYQGAHQGEQFF.

This clonotype has just a few counts. This beta chain appears as a stray read in a library generated for alpha chains; its size is not informative. The CDR3 loop reads CASSLASGNTIYF. The CDR3 DNA follows: TGTGCCAGCAGTTTAGCGTCGGGGAACACCATATATTTT. This chain uses TRBV12-3 or TRBV12-4 with TRBJ1-3, with D hard to call. The CDR3 spans 13 residues. V gave up 0 bases and J gave up 7 bases, with 7 bases separating them.

As concerns this clonotype: The library was prepared for alpha chains; this beta chain is a stray read, so its frequency means little. The chain uses TRBV20-1 and TRBJ2-7; D is perhaps TRBD1 or TRBD2 (5 bases each). CDR1 and CDR2 (germline): DFQATT, SNEGSKA (reference sequence). Trimming took 0 bases from V and 3 from J, leaving 9 bases between them. The CDR3 totals 13 residues. CDR3: CSARDGTVYEQYF. The CDR3 bases are TGCAGTGCTAGAGATGGGACGGTCTACGAGCAGTACTTC.

The table lists this clonotype with a few counts. Being off target in a library aimed at alpha chains, this beta chain has a size of little meaning. This chain uses TRBV7-9 with TRBJ2-3, with D tentatively TRBD2 (5 bases). Per the germline V gene, CDR1 is SEHNR and CDR2 is FQNEAQ (reference sequence). This CDR3 region has 14 residues. Trimming pared 5 bases from V and 6 bases from J, leaving 15 bases between. The CDR3 reads CASSNGRGADTQYF. In DNA, the CDR3 is TGTGCCAGCAGCAATGGACGGGGAGCGGATACGCAGTATTTT. The full variable domain, with the rest looked up from reference TRBV7-9 and TRBJ2-3, is DTGVSQNPRHKITKRGQNVTFRCDPISEHNRLYWYRQTLGQGPEFLTYFQNEAQLEKSRLLSDRFSAERPKGSFSTLEIQRTEQGDSAMYLCASSNGRGADTQYFGPGTRLTVL.

This clonotype has just one count. A library made for alpha chains picked up this beta chain off target, so its size means little. The chain links TRBV7-3 to TRBJ2-7; D might be TRBD2 (5 bases). The CDR3 sequence is 16 residues long. V shed 5 bases and J shed 4 bases, with 21 bases lying between them. The germline CDR1 and CDR2 sequences are SGHTA and FQGTGA. CDR3 protein: CASSPSGRTATYEQYF. In DNA form, the CDR3 reads TGTGCCAGCAGCCCCAGTGGGAGAACGGCGACATACGAGCAGTACTTC.

This clonotype was observed at least ten times. With the library built for alpha chains, this beta chain is off target and its frequency is not meaningful. The chain links TRBV18 to TRBJ1-1, with D possibly matching TRBD1 (6 bases). CDR3 size: 15 residues. V lost 4 bases and J lost 1, with 13 bases in between. Germline V gene sequence: CDR1 KGHSH, CDR2 LQKENI. CDR3 nucleotides: TGTGCCAGCTCACGCCCGGGAGGGGGGAACACTGAAGCTTTCTTT. The encoded protein is CASSRPGGGNTEAFF.

To note about this clonotype: This beta chain slipped into a library made for alpha chains as a stray read, so its size is not meaningful. The genes are TRBV6-5 and TRBJ1-2, with 8 bases fitting TRBD1. J gave up 6 bases and V 0 bases, and 9 bases lay outside the gene matches. In germline, CDR1 is MNHEY, CDR2 SVGAGI. The CDR3 is 16 residues long. The CDR3 spells CASSYSRQGWSDGYTF. The CDR3 coding sequence is TGTGCCAGCAGTTACTCACGACAGGGGTGGAGTGATGGCTACACCTTC.

By sample share, this clonotype is medium-sized. The library was built for alpha chains, so this beta chain is an off-target read and its size means little. This chain uses TRBV7-8 with TRBJ2-1; 10 nucleotides align to TRBD2. Germline CDR1 reads SGHVS; CDR2 reads FQNEAQ. CDR3 length: 16 amino acids. J was trimmed by 7 bases and V by 4 bases; bases with no gene match: 10. The CDR3 nucleotides read TGTGCCAGCAGCTCACCGACTAGCGGGTACATGAATGAGCAGTTCTTC. It translates to CASSSPTSGYMNEQFF.

As for this clonotype: Within a library made for alpha chains, this beta chain is off target, and its count is uninformative. The rearrangement uses TRBV5-8 and TRBJ2-3; 7 bases fit TRBD1. CDR1 and CDR2 (germline): SGHTS, YDEGEE. The V segment lost 0 bases and the J segment 5 bases; nucleotides outside the gene matches: 6. The CDR3 has 15 amino acids. The CDR3 DNA is TGTGCCAGCAGCTTGGCAAGGGGGCATGGAGATACGCAGTATTTT. This gives the protein CASSLARGHGDTQYF. Filled out from reference TRBV5-8 and TRBJ2-3, the complete variable domain reads EAGVTQSPTHLIKTRGQQATLRCSPISGHTSVYWYQQALGLGLQFLLWYDEGEERNRGNFPPRFSGRQFPNYSSELNVNALELEDSALYLCASSLARGHGDTQYFGPGTRLTVL.

This clonotype was counted at least ten times. The library was designed around alpha chains, so this beta chain is a stray read whose abundance carries little weight. V and J are TRBV5-8 and TRBJ2-1; 9 nucleotides align to TRBD2. Trimming cost V 2 bases and J 8 bases; bases outside gene matches: 8. The CDR3 loop spans 15 amino acids. Looked up from germline, CDR1 is SGHTS and CDR2 is YDEGEE. DNA of the CDR3: TGTGCCAGCAGCTTAGCGGGAGGATCGTTCGATGAGCAGTTCTTC. Translated: CASSLAGGSFDEQFF.

By its share, this clonotype is medium-sized. Found in a library prepared for alpha chains, this beta chain is an off-target read, and its abundance has little meaning. The chain couples TRBV5-1 to TRBJ1-1, with TRBD1 matching over 7 bases. Trimming at V came to 0 bases and at J to 8 bases, leaving 7 bases not matched to a gene. The germline V gene encodes CDR1 SGHRS and CDR2 YFSETQ. This CDR3 is 14 amino acids long. In DNA, the CDR3 is TGCGCCAGCAGCTTGGATGCAGGGGGAACGGAAGCTTTCTTT. Protein product: CASSLDAGGTEAFF.

Judged by abundance, this clonotype is medium-sized. In a library made to pick up alpha chains, this beta chain is a stray read with a size that means little. V is TRBV6-6 and J is TRBJ1-5; D remains unclear. This CDR3 comprises 16 residues. V gave up 2 bases and J gave up 0 bases, with 11 bases separating them. Germline V lookup: CDR1 MNHNY, CDR2 SVGAGI (reference sequence). CDR3 protein: CASSYVASYSNQPQHF. The CDR3 nucleotides are TGTGCCAGCAGTTACGTAGCCAGTTATAGCAATCAGCCCCAGCATTTT.

Of note for this clonotype: This beta chain is a stray read from a library made for alpha chains; its abundance is not meaningful. The gene calls are TRBV2 and TRBJ1-5; 9 nucleotides align to TRBD1. Germline V gene sequence: CDR1 SNHLY, CDR2 FYNNEI. The length of the CDR3 is 15 residues. The V segment lost 5 bases and the J segment 8 bases; nucleotides outside the gene matches: 10. The DNA for the CDR3 is TGTGCCAGCAGTAGCACAGGGGGCAGCGGGGAGCCCCAGCATTTT. Translating it yields CASSSTGGSGEPQHF.

This clonotype is termed medium-sized. This beta chain appears as a stray read in a library generated for alpha chains; its size is not informative. J is TRBJ1-1 and V is TRBV7-9, with D possibly TRBD1 on 6 matching bases. Germline V gives CDR1 SEHNR, CDR2 FQNEAQ (reference sequence). Trimming took off 1 base at V and 8 bases at J, with 14 bases between the two ends. This CDR3 is built from 14 residues. CDR3 in DNA: TGTGCCAGCAGCTTAGTCAGGGGAGGATCGGAAGCTTTCTTT. It specifies CASSLVRGGSEAFF.

This clonotype was picked up many times. In a library made to pick up alpha chains, this beta chain is a stray read with a size that means little. This rearrangement joins TRBV18 to TRBJ1-3, with D maybe TRBD1 (5 bases). The CDR3 length is 14 residues. CDR1 and CDR2 (germline): KGHSH, LQKENI. Trimming left V 2 bases short and J 4 bases short, with 9 bases between. CDR3 DNA: TGTGCCAGCTCACCAGACAGCACGGGAAACACCATATATTTT. Its translation: CASSPDSTGNTIYF.

This clonotype was found many times. This beta chain lies outside the target of a library built for alpha chains; its clone size means little. The gene calls are TRBV6-5 and TRBJ1-1, with TRBD1 matching 8 bases. CDR1 and CDR2 (germline): MNHEY, SVGAGI. V lost 4 bases to trimming and J lost 6 bases; unmatched junction nucleotides: 10. This CDR3 has 15 residues. The CDR3 protein is CASSSRTGRSPEAFF. CDR3 nucleotide sequence: TGTGCCAGCAGTTCCAGGACAGGGAGATCCCCTGAAGCTTTCTTT.

This clonotype was recorded many times. A library made for alpha chains picked up this beta chain off target, so its size means little. V is TRBV20-1 and J is TRBJ1-5; D is perhaps TRBD1 (5 bases). CDR3 size: 14 residues. CDR1 is DFQATT, CDR2 SNEGSKA, per germline (reference sequence). V was clipped by 6 bases and J by 5 bases, with 17 bases between them. The CDR3 DNA reads TGCAGTGCCCCGACCGGGGGAGTATATCAGCCCCAGCATTTT. Translating gives CSAPTGGVYQPQHF.